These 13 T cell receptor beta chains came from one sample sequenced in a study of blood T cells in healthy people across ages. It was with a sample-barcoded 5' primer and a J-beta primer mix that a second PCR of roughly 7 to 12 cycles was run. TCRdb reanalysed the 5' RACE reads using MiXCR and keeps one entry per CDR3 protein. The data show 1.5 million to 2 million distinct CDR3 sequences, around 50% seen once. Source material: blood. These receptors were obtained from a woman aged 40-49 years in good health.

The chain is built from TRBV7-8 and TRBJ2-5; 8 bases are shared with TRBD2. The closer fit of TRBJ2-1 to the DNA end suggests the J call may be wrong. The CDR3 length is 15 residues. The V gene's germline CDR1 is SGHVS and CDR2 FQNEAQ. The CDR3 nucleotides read TGTGCCAGCAGCTTAACGGGAGGGTGGGCAGAGACCCAGTTCTTC. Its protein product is CASSLTGGWAETQFF.

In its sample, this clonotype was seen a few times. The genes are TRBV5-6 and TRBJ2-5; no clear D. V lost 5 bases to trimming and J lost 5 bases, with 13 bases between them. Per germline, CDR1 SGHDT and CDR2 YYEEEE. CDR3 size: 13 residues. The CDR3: CASRGIRRETQYF. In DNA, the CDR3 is TGTGCCAGCAGGGGGATCCGAAGGGAGACCCAGTACTTC.

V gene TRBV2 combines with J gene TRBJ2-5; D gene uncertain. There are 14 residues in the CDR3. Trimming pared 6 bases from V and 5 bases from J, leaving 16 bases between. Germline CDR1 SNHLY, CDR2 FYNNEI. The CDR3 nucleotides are TGTGCCAGCAGATCCGCCTCGGCCGGGGAGACCCAGTACTTC. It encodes CASRSASAGETQYF.

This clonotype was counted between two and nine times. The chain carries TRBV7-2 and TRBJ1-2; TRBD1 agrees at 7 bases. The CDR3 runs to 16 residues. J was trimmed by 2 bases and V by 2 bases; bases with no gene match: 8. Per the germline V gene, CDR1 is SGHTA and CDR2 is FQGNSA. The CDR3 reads CASSLNEGAKNYGYTF. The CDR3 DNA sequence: TGTGCCAGCAGCTTAAACGAGGGGGCTAAGAACTATGGCTACACCTTC.

The CDR3 DNA reads as TGTGCCAGCTCACGATTCCCGAGCGGGGGGGCCCGCGAGACCCAGTACTTC. The encoded protein is CASSRFPSGGARETQYF. The chain joins TRBV18 to TRBJ2-5, with 10 nucleotides matching TRBD2. CDR3 length equals 17 residues. From germline, CDR1 is KGHSH and CDR2 LQKENI. V lost 4 bases, J lost 5 bases, and 13 bases stayed unmatched.

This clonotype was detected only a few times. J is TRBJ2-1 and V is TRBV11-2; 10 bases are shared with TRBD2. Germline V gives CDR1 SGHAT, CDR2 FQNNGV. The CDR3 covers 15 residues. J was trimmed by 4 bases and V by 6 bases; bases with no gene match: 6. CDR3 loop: CASRSSGGTYNEQFF. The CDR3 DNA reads TGTGCCAGCAGATCTAGCGGGGGCACTTACAATGAGCAGTTCTTC.

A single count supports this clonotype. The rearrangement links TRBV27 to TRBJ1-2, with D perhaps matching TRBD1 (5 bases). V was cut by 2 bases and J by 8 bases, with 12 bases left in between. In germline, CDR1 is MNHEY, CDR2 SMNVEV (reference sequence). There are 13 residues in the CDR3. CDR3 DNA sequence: TGTGCCAGCAGTTTAGGGGGTCTTATGGGCTACACCTTC. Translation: CASSLGGLMGYTF.

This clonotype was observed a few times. The CDR3 protein is CASSWGLLAGKNTDTQYF. The CDR3 DNA sequence: TGCGCCAGCAGCTGGGGACTTCTAGCGGGGAAGAACACAGATACGCAGTATTTT. This chain links TRBV5-1 with TRBJ2-3; 9 bases line up with TRBD2. Looked up from germline, CDR1 is SGHRS and CDR2 is YFSETQ. The trim removed 3 bases at V and 2 bases at J, leaving 13 bases unmatched. CDR3 length: 18 residues.

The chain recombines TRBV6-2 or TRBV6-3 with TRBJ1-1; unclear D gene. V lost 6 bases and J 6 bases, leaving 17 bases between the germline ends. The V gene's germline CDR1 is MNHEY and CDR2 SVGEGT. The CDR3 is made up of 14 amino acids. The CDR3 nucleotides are TGTGCCAGCAGCCCCCAGGTGGCAGCGCCTGAAGCTTTCTTT. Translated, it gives CASSPQVAAPEAFF.

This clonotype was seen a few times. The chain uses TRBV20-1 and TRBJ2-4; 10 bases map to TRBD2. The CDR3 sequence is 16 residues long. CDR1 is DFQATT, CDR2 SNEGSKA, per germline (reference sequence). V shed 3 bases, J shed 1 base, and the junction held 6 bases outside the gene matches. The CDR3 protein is CSARESGGAAKNIQYF. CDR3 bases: TGCAGTGCTAGGGAAAGCGGGGGGGCTGCCAAAAACATTCAGTACTTC.

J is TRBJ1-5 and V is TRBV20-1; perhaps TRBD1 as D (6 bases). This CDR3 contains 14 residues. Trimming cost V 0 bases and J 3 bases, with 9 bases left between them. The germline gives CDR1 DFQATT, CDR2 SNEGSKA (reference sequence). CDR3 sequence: CSARDAGANQPQHF. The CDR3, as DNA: TGCAGTGCTAGAGATGCAGGGGCCAATCAGCCCCAGCATTTT.

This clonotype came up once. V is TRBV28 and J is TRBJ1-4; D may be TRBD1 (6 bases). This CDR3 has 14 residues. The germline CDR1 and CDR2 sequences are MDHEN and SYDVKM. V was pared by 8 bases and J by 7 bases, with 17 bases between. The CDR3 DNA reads TGTGCCAGCGGAGGTGGGGGGCATGGTGAAAAACTGTTTTTT. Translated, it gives CASGGGGHGEKLFF.

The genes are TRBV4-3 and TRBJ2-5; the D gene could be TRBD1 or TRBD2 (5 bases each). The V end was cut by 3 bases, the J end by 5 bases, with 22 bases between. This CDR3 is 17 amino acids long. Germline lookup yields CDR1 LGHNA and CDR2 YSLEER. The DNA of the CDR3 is TGCGCCAGCAGCCACCCCAAGCCGGGGCCCCTGGGGGAGACCCAGTACTTC. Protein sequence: CASSHPKPGPLGETQYF.